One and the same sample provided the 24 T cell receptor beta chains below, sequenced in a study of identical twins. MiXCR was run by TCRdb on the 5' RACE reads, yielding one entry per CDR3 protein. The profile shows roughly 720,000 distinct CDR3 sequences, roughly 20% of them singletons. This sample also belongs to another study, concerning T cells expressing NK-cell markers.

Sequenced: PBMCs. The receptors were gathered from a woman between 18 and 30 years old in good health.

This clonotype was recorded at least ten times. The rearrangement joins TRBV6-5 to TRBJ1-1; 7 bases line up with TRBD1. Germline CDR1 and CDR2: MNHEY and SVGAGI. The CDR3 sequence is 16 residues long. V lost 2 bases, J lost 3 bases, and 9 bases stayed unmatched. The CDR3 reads CASSYRRGRGDTEAFF. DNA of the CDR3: TGTGCCAGCAGTTACAGGAGGGGGCGTGGGGACACTGAAGCTTTCTTT.

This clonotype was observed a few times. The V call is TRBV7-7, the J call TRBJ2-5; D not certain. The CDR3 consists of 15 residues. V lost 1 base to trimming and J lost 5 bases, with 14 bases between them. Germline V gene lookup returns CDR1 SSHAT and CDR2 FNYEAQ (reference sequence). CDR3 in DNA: TGTGCCAGCAGCTTAGGGCCGCAAGTTGGGGAGACCCAGTACTTC. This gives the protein CASSLGPQVGETQYF. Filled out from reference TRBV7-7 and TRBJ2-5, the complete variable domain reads GAGVSQSPRYKVTKRGQDVTLRCDPISSHATLYWYQQALGQGPEFLTYFNYEAQPDKSGLPSDRFSAERPEGSISTLTIQRTEQRDSAMYRCASSLGPQVGETQYFGPGTRLLVL.

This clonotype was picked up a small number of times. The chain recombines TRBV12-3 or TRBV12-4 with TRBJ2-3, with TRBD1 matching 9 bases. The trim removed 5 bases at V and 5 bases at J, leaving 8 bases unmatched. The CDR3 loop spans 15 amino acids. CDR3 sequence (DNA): TGTGCCAGCAGTCAGGGACAGGGTTTAGGAGATACGCAGTATTTT. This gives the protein CASSQGQGLGDTQYF.

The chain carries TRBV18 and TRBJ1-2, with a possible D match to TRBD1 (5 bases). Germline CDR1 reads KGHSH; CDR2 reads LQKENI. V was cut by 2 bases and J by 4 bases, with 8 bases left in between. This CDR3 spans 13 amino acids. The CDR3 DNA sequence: TGTGCCAGCTCACCAGGGGCGGCCTATGGCTACACCTTC. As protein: CASSPGAAYGYTF. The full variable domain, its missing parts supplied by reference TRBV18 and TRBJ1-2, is NAGVMQNPRHLVRRRGQEARLRCSPMKGHSHVYWYRQLPEEGLKFMVYLQKENIIDESGMPKERFSAEFPKEGPSILRIQQVVRGDSAAYFCASSPGAAYGYTFGSGTRLTVV.

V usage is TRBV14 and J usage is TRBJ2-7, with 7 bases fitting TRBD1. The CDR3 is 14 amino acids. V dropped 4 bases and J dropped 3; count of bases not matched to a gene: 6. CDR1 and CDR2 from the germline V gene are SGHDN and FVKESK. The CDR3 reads CASSPFQGDYEQYF. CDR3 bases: TGTGCCAGCAGCCCTTTTCAGGGGGACTACGAGCAGTACTTC.

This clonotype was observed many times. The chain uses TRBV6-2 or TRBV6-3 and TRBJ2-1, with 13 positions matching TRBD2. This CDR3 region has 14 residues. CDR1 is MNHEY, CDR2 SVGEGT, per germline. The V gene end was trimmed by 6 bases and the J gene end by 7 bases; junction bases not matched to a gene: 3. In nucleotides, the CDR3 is TGTGCCAGCAGCGGGACTAGCGGGGATAATGAGCAGTTCTTC. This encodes CASSGTSGDNEQFF.

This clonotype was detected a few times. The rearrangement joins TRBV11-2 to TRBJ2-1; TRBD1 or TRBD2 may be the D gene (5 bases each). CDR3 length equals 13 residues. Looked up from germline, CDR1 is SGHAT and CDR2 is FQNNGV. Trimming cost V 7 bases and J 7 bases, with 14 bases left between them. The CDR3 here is CASTLPGLNEQFF. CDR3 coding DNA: TGTGCCAGCACCCTTCCGGGGCTGAATGAGCAGTTCTTC.

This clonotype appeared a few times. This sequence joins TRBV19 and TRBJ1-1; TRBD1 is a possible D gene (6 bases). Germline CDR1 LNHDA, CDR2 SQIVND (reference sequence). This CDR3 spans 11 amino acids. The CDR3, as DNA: TGTGCTGGGGGGGGCGCGAATGAAGCTTTCTTT. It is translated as CAGGGANEAFF.

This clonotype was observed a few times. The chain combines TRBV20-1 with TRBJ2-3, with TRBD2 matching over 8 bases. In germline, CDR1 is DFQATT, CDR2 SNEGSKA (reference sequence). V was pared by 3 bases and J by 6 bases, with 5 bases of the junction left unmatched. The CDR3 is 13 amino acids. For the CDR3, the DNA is TGCAGTGCTAGGCACGGGGGGGGGGATACGCAGTATTTT. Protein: CSARHGGGDTQYF.

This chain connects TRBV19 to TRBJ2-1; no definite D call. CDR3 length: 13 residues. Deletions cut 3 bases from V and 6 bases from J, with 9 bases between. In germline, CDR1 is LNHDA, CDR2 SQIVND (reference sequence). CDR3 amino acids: CASSISEPNEQFF. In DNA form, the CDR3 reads TGTGCCAGTAGTATCTCCGAACCCAATGAGCAGTTCTTC.

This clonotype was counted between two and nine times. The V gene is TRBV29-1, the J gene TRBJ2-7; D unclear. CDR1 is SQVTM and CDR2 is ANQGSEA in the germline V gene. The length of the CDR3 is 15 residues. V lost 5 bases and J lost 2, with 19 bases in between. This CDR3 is CSVKLGLQVTYEQYF. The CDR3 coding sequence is TGCAGCGTTAAGCTCGGGCTCCAGGTCACCTACGAGCAGTACTTC.

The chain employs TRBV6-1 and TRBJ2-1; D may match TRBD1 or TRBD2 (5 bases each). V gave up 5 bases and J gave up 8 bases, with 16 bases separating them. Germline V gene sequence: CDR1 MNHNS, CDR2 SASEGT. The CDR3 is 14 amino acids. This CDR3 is CASSQSGSIDEQFF. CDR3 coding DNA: TGTGCCAGCAGTCAGTCAGGGAGTATCGATGAGCAGTTCTTC.

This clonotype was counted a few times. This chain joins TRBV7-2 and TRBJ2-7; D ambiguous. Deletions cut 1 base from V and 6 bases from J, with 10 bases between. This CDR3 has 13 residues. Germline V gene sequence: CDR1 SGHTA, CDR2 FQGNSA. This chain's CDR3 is CASSLGPDREQYF. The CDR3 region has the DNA TGTGCCAGCAGCTTAGGCCCTGACCGCGAGCAGTACTTC. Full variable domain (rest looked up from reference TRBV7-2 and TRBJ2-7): GAGVSQSPSNKVTEKGKDVELRCDPISGHTALYWYRQSLGQGLEFLIYFQGNSAPDKSGLPSDRFSAERTGGSVSTLTIQRTQQEDSAVYLCASSLGPDREQYFGPGTRLTVT.

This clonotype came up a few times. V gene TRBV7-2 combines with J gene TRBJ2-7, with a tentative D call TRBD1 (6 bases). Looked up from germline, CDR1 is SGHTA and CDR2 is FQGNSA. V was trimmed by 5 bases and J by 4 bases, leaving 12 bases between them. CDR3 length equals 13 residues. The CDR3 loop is CASSGQHRYEQYF. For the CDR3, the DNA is TGTGCCAGCAGCGGACAGCATCGATACGAGCAGTACTTC.

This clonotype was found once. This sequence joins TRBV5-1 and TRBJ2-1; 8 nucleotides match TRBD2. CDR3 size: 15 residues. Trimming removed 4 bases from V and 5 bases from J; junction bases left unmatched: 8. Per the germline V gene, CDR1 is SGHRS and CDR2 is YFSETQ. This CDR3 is CASSLGLAIHNEQFF. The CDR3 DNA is TGCGCCAGCAGCCTAGGACTAGCAATACACAATGAGCAGTTCTTC.

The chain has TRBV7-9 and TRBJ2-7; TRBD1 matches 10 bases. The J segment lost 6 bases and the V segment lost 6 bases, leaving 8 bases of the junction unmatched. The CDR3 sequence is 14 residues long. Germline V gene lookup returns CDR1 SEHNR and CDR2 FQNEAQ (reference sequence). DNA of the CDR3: TGTGCCAGCAGTCCATCGGGACAGGGGACCGAGCAGTACTTC. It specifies CASSPSGQGTEQYF.

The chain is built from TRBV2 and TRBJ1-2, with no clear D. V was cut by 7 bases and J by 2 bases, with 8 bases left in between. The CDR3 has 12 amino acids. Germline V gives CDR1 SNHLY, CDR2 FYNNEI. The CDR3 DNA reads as TGTGCCAGCACCAGGAAGAACTATGGCTACACCTTC. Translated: CASTRKNYGYTF.

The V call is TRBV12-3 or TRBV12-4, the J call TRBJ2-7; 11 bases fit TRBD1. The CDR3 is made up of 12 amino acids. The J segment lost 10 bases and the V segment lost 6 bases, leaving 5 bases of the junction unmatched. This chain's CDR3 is CASSLGQGVQYF. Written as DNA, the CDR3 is TGTGCCAGCAGCCTGGGACAGGGGGTTCAGTACTTC.

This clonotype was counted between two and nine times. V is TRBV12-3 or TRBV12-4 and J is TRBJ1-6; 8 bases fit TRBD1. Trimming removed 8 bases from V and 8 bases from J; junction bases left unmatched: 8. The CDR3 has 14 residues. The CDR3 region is CASGNRGSHSPLHF. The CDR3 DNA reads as TGTGCCAGCGGAAACAGGGGGTCTCATTCACCCCTCCACTTT.

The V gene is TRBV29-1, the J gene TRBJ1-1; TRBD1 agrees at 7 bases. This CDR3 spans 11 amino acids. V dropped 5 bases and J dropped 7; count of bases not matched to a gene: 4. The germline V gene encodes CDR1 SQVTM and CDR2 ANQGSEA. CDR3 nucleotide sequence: TGCAGCGTTTGGACAGGTCGTGAAGCTTTCTTT. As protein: CSVWTGREAFF.

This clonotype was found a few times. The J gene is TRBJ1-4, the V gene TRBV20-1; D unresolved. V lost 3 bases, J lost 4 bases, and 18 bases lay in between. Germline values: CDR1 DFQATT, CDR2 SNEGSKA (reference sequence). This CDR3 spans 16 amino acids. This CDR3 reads CSARGFGVGINEKLFF. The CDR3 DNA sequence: TGCAGTGCTAGGGGTTTCGGGGTAGGGATTAATGAAAAACTGTTTTTT.

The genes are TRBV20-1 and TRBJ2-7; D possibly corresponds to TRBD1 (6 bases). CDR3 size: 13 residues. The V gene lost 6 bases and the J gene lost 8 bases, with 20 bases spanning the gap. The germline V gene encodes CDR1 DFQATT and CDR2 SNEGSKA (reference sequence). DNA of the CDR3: TGCAGTGCGCCGGGACAAGAGTCGGTCAAGCAGTACTTC. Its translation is CSAPGQESVKQYF.

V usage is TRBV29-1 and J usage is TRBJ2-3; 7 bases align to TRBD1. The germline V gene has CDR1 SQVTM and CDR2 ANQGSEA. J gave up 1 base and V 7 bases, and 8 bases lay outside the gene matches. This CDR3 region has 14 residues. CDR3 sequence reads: CSARQGSGTDTQYF. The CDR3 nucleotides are TGCAGCGCAAGACAGGGATCGGGCACAGATACGCAGTATTTT.

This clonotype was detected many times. The CDR3 region has the DNA TGCGCCAGCAGCTTGAGAGGGCCCGAGCAGTTCTTC. This translates into CASSLRGPEQFF. The V call is TRBV5-1, the J call TRBJ2-1, with D possibly TRBD2 on 5 matching bases. V was clipped by 1 base and J by 10 bases, with 9 bases between them. Germline V gene data show CDR1 as SGHRS and CDR2 as YFSETQ. The length of the CDR3 is 12 residues.